The rows below give T cell receptor beta chains drawn from one sample of a study of cytomegalovirus exposure and HLA in healthy donors. Generated by immunoSEQ multiplex PCR, the TCRdb table keeps only in-frame clones and is missing some. The table includes 200,000 or so clones, more than 60% detected once. Sequencing was carried out using PBMCs. The receptors were sampled from a girl under 10 years old in good health and CMV-seronegative. Each CDR3 is given without its conserved first and last residue.

J | V | CDR3
TRBJ2-1 | TRBV7-9 | ASSLPENEQF
TRBJ1-1 | TRBV11-2 | ASSPRTVNTEAF
TRBJ2-3 | TRBV6-1 | ASSEGPGLGTDTQY
TRBJ2-1 | TRBV5-1 | ASREAGSYNEQF
TRBJ1-1 | TRBV9 | ASSVVPEIEAF
TRBJ1-1 | TRBV19 | ASNIGHAEAF
TRBJ1-1 | TRBV7-9 | ASSLRAEAF
TRBJ2-7 | TRBV2 | ASSGFGREGTYEQY
TRBJ2-7 | TRBV4-1 | ASSHGTGAYEQY
TRBJ2-1 | TRBV2 | ASSYTGDPWELYNEQF
TRBJ2-7 | TRBV7-9 | ASSQRWAGGSSYEQY
TRBJ2-1 | TRBV2 | ASGGRRGGRVYNEQF
TRBJ1-1 | TRBV10-3 | AISQGAENTEAF
TRBJ2-7 | TRBV19 | ATQAHYEQY
TRBJ1-5 | TRBV30 | AWSRFGAGVGQPQH
TRBJ1-1 | TRBV18 | ASSPFEGGLDTEAF
TRBJ2-1 | TRBV27 | ASKLTGFSSSYNEQF
TRBJ2-1 | TRBV5-1 | ASSRQGALNEQF
TRBJ2-7 | TRBV5-4 | ASSLAPTLYEQY
TRBJ1-1 | TRBV5-6 | ASSWRGGLNTEAF
TRBJ2-7 | TRBV19 | ASSRPPYEQY
TRBJ2-5 | TRBV7-9 | ASSLVGRGVRAETQY
TRBJ2-7 | TRBV19 | ASSIGAGEAYEQY
TRBJ1-2 | TRBV11-2 | ASSWDNADGYT
TRBJ2-7 | TRBV6-1 | ASRTGKGYEQY
TRBJ2-2 | TRBV10-3 | AITGQGVGTGELF
TRBJ2-2 | TRBV14 | ASSQEGTDPTGELF
TRBJ1-2 | TRBV10-3 | AISATGLAYGYT
TRBJ1-2 | TRBV7-2 | ASSYDKAYGYT
TRBJ1-2 | TRBV5-1 | ASSPNLRGYT
TRBJ1-1 | TRBV5-1 | ASSLVGGASSEAF
TRBJ2-1 | TRBV27 | ASSRFVAQGREQF
TRBJ1-5 | TRBV27 | ASSLAGGDQPQH
TRBJ1-2 | TRBV6-5 | ASSGRGYGYT
TRBJ1-2 | TRBV13 | ASSLGSPGLGGYT
TRBJ1-3 | TRBV4-1 | ASSQDPRGDTIY
TRBJ1-1 | TRBV19 | ASSIYRGHPEAF
TRBJ1-1 | TRBV7-6 | ASSLETGGLLGAF
TRBJ2-1 | TRBV7-9 | ASSRSGTGNNEQF
TRBJ2-3 | TRBV10-1 | ASSDTSRGTDTQY
TRBJ2-1 | TRBV9 | ASSVERGGIYEQF
TRBJ2-2 | TRBV4-1 | ASSQGDRGQIGELF
TRBJ2-6 | TRBV19 | ASSLLMTASGANVLT
TRBJ1-5 | TRBV6-1 | ASSAYQPQH
TRBJ2-7 | TRBV6-1 | ASSDPPQANYEQY
TRBJ1-1 | TRBV27 | ASKRTGGGWTEAF
TRBJ2-3 | TRBV29-1 | SVASGADTQY
TRBJ2-1 | TRBV27 | AARLAGGNNEQF
TRBJ1-5 | TRBV5-4 | ASSSQGNINQPQH
TRBJ2-5 | TRBV5-1 | ASSSSGRDPETQY
TRBJ1-1 | TRBV5-5 | ASSPSAEAF
TRBJ1-1 | TRBV10-3 | AIAPENRDTEAF
TRBJ2-1 | TRBV19 | ATNSGRDDEQF
TRBJ1-1 | TRBV25-1 | ASRRQGSTEAF
TRBJ2-2 | TRBV5-1 | ASSLANTGELF
TRBJ1-2 | TRBV6-5 | ASSYTDSHYGYT
TRBJ1-2 | TRBV25-1 | ASSEMGSIYGYT
TRBJ1-1 | TRBV19 | ASSMRPGQGPKEAF
TRBJ1-1 | TRBV10-3 | AISVTGEKTEAF
TRBJ1-1 | TRBV4-2 | ASSRENTEAF